This TCR beta chain was obtained from a study of a mutant IDH1 vaccine in newly diagnosed glioma. The wider study: Scheduled for weeks 1, 3, 5, 7, 11, 15, 19 and 23, eight vaccinations were given to patients. First vaccine doses came 4-6 weeks after radiotherapy alone, or with temozolomide cycles.

Assay: immunoSEQ multiplex PCR; the TCRdb copy retains only in-frame clones and omits some. Seen here are around 40,000 clones, roughly 80% observed once, and the top ten hold about 2.2%. This CDR3 is 13 amino acids long. V was clipped by 8 bases and J by 2 bases, with 12 bases between them. The germline CDR1 and CDR2 sequences are SGHAT and FQNNGV. The time point is: week 23, last vaccination. Mutant IDH1 20-mer peptide, at 300 ug, made up each vaccine dose, with topical imiquimod. A single count supports this clone. The antigen is not known. The receptor was derived from a woman under 30 with glioma. Some clones in this sample may be carry-over from other donors' samples. The chain has TRBV11-2 and TRBJ2-5, with a tentative D call TRBD2 (6 bases). Sequencing used PBMCs, obtained from a glioma patient whose treatment included an IDH1 peptide vaccine. This chain's CDR3 is CASLLANQETQYF. CDR3 nucleotides: TGTGCCAGCCTTCTAGCGAATCAAGAGACCCAGTACTTC.